Described below is a single T cell receptor (beta chain) sequence and its context. Its specificity is unknown. Together with a sample-barcoded 5' primer, a J-beta primer mix was included in a second PCR lasting 7 to 11 cycles. TCRdb analysed the 5' RACE reads with MiXCR anew, one entry per CDR3 protein. Of about 1.6 million distinct CDR3 sequences listed, around 36% are singletons. These data originate in a study of blood T cells in healthy people across ages. Study results and caveats: Those diversity estimates obtained from one million T cells were thought to be underestimates.

Trimming cost V 5 bases and J 8 bases; bases outside gene matches: 19. The CDR3 totals 17 residues. This TCR was recovered from a woman in her 30s in good health. The specimen sequenced was blood. The chain couples TRBV12-3 or TRBV12-4 to TRBJ1-2; 8 bases fit TRBD1. CDR3 in amino acids: CASSHGRRTGPRGGYTF. The CDR3 DNA follows: TGTGCCAGCAGTCATGGCCGAAGGACAGGGCCCAGGGGGGGCTACACCTTC.